This T cell receptor beta chain was observed in a study of blood T cell repertoires in COVID-19. Trimming took 7 bases from V and 4 from J; bases not matched to a gene: 5. The V gene's germline CDR1 is LNHDA and CDR2 SQIVND (reference sequence). The CDR3 covers 13 residues. Method: immunoSEQ multiplex PCR; TCRdb's copy keeps in-frame clones and lacks some. The sample consists of hundreds of thousands of clones, around 86% of them appearing once. The source material was PBMCs or T cells enriched from blood (not recorded which). The V and J genes are TRBV19 and TRBJ1-1, with 8 bases matching TRBD1. The TCR sequence derives from a man aged 40-49 years who had recovered from COVID-19. The CDR3 sequence is CASKGQVVTEAFF. As DNA, the CDR3 is TGTGCCAGTAAGGGACAGGTGGTCACTGAAGCTTTCTTT.